The clone carrying this T cell receptor beta chain was observed at least ten times. Antigen specificity is unknown. Semi-nested PCR with Nested Universal Primer A followed constant-region reverse priming of full-length variable regions. TCRdb reprocessed the 5' RACE reads with MiXCR, giving one entry per CDR3 protein. The profile shows tens of thousands of distinct CDR3 sequences, 25% to 35% of them singletons. Whole-study results and caveats: In terms of TCR gene usage, tumor memory CD4+ T cells clustered together with blood and lymph node memory CD4+ cells, as well as with lymph node naive CD4+ cells.

This sequence originates from a female donor with breast cancer. Sequencing input: naive CD4+ T cells sorted from blood. Subset of the sample: naive CD4+ T cells, CD4+CD45RA+CD25-.

The CDR3 DNA sequence: TGCGCCAGCAGCTTGGCGGTCTCCCGGACAACCAACTTGAACACTGAAGCTTTCTTT. It encodes CASSLAVSRTTNLNTEAFF. V is TRBV5-1 and J is TRBJ1-1, with TRBD1 as a possible D gene (5 bases). The V gene lost 0 bases and the J gene lost 0 bases, with 21 bases spanning the gap. The CDR3 has 19 residues. Germline V gives CDR1 SGHRS, CDR2 YFSETQ.